The present T cell receptor (beta chain) was sequenced within a study of response to subunit inactivated influenza vaccine. Study results and caveats: Each seasonal flu vaccination may recruit only limited new T cells, authors suggested.

Germline values: CDR1 SQVTM, CDR2 ANQGSEA. The CDR3 extends over 15 amino acids. With V trimmed by 3 bases and J by 5 bases, 7 bases remained unmatched. TCRdb recomputed calls from the RT-PCR reads with MiXCR, one row per CDR3 protein. The table has 400,000 to 550,000 distinct CDR3 sequences, about 25% seen once; the top ten hold 1.5% to 2%. Ten or more counts support this clonotype. Its antigen is not known. The chain links TRBV29-1 to TRBJ2-2, with 9 positions matching TRBD2. The origin of this receptor is a man aged 50 to 60 who received an inactivated influenza vaccine. This specimen was CD4+ T cells sorted from PBMCs, taken approximately 5 days after vaccination. In nucleotides, the CDR3 is TGCAGCGTTGACCCAGCGGGAGGAGGGACCGGGGAGCTGTTTTTT. Translated: CSVDPAGGGTGELFF.